This TCR beta chain was identified during a study of T cell responses to AZD1222 COVID-19 vaccine (dated by TCRdb to the early 2020s). About the investigation overall: A total of approximately 250 trial participants underwent TCR sequencing, of whom more than 200 had received two doses of AZD1222 and about 25 had received two doses of the MenACWY control vaccine. Trial participants were enrolled into age subgroups of 18-55, 56-69 and 70-plus years, which contained approximately 150, 28 and 58 TCR-sequenced participants, respectively.

The full study reports these points: A significant rise in spike-specific TCR breadth and depth was observed after two AZD1222 doses relative to day 0 and relative to MenACWY recipients. Because no samples from the day 14 peak response were available, repertoires could be characterized only after the peak T cell response. Conclusions about previously exposed vaccinees are limited because only six or seven AZD1222 recipients were SARS-CoV-2 seropositive at baseline. Participants were mostly white British and included more females than males, and it was suggested by the authors that clonal diversity may have been underestimated. Vaccine-associated CD4 TCRs spanned the whole spike protein, with dominant responses in regions 160-218 and 743-854. The 56-69-year group was small, and its depth increase did not reach significance, likely because of low power. Reportedly, close to half of the unique spike-specific TCRs recognized epitopes lying outside the regions that are mutated in the B.1.351 and B.1.1.7 variants.

The germline V gene (reference sequence) provides CDR1 MNHEY and CDR2 SMNVEV. The CDR3 runs 14 amino acids, cysteine and phenylalanine included. The retained sequence is limited to the CDR3, 42 bases, with the frame set at the first base. Trimming removed 2 bases from V and 2 bases from J, leaving 10 bases between the germline ends. As to this clone: Its antigen is not yet known. It has no much larger one-base neighbor in the sample; base qualities were not kept.

The CDR3 regions of human TCRbeta chains were subjected to immunosequencing. In the original analysis: Repertoire TCRs were checked for matches against a reference library of SARS-CoV-2-specific TCRs that had been generated using the MIRA antigen-specificity platform. Breadth meant the fraction of unique TCRs that were SARS-CoV-2-associated, whereas depth meant the fraction of total T cells that were SARS-CoV-2-associated. Using the MIRA data, each spike-specific TCR was mapped to the spike region that the TCR reacts to and placed in a CD4 or CD8 class. Log10-transformed breadth and depth values were compared by one-way ANOVA with Sidak's multiple comparisons tests. TCRdb limited this immuneACCESS table to in-frame rearrangements with V and J called. A share of clones is missing; checked studies link under half to unresolved V genes, and the rest is unexplained. That table gives V, J and clone size, and the DNA gave D and trimming. The sample profile shows about 180,000 clones; 85% to 95% of them were found once. The top ten constitute about 1.5% of the sample.

The meaning of the sample's time point label: about 28 days (+/-7) after the second vaccine dose. AZD1222 recipients given second doses at about 4 weeks or at about 12 weeks were pooled, since spike-specific TCR depth and breadth were not found to differ between the two schedules. Vaccinee samples came from UK trials COV001 and COV002, including a single-blind randomized controlled phase 2/3 trial of AZD1222 (ChAdOx1 nCoV-19) in healthy adults. Trial participant PBMC samples were collected at day 0 and day 28 after the second dose for TCRbeta chain sequencing. The receptor was derived from an adult who received the AZD1222 COVID-19 vaccine. The chain links TRBV27 with TRBJ2-7, and TRBD1 may be the D gene, going by 5 matching bases. The input for sequencing was peripheral blood, taken 28 days after the second AZD1222 dose. The CDR3 sequence is CASSLTGATYEQYF. The DNA sequence is TGTGCCAGCAGTTTAACTGGGGCTACCTACGAGCAGTACTTC.